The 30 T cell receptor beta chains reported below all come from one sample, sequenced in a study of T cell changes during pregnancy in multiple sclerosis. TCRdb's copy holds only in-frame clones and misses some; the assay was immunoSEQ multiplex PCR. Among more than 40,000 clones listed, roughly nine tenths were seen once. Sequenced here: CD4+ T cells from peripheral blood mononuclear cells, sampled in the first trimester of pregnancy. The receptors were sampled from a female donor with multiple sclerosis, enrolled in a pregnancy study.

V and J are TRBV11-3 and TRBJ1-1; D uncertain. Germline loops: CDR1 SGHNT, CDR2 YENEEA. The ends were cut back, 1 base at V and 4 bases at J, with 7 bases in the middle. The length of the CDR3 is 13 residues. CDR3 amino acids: CASSLGSSTEAFF. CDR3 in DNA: TGTGCCAGCAGCTTAGGGAGTTCCACTGAAGCTTTCTTT.

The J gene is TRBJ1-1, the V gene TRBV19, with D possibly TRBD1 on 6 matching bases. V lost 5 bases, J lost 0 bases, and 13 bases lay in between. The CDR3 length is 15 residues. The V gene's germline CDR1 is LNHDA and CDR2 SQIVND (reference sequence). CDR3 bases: TGTGCCAGTAGTTACCCGGACAGATTGAACACTGAAGCTTTCTTT. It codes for CASSYPDRLNTEAFF.

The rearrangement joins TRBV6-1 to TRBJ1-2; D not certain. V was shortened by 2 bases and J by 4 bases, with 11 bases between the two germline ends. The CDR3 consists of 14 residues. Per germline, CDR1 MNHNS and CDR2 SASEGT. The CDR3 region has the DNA TGTGCCAGCAGTGAATTTTTGACACCCTATGGCTACACCTTC. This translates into CASSEFLTPYGYTF.

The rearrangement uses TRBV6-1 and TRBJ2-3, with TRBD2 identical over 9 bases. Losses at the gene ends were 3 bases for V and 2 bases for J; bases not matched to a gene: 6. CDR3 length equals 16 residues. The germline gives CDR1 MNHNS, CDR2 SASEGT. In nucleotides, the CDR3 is TGTGCCAGCAGTGAGGGACGACTAGCGGTCACAGATACGCAGTATTTT. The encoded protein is CASSEGRLAVTDTQYF.

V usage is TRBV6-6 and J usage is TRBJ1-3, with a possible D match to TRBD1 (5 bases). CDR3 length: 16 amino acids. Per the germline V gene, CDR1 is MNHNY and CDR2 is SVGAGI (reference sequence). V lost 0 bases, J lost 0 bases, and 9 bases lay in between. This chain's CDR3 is CASSYSTGLSGNTIYF. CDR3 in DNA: TGTGCCAGCAGTTACTCTACAGGCCTCTCTGGAAACACCATATATTTT.

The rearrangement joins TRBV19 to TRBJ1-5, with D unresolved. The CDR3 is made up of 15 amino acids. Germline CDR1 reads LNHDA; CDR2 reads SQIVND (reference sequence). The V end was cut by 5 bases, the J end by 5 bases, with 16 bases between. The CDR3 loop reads CASSSLTQEYQPQHF. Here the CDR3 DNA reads TGTGCCAGTAGTTCCCTGACCCAGGAATATCAGCCCCAGCATTTT.

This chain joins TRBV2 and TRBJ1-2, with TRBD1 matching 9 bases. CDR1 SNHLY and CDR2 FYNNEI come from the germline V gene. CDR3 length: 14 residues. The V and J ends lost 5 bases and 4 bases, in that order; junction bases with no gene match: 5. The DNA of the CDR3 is TGTGCCAGCAGTTTACAGGGGGCCAGCTATGGCTACACCTTC. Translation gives CASSLQGASYGYTF.

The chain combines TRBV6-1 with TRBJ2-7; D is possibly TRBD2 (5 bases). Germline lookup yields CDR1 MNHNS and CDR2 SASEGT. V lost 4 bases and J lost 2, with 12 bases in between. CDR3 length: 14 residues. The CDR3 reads CASSVGLGTYEQYF. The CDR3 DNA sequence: TGTGCCAGCAGTGTCGGACTGGGAACCTACGAGCAGTACTTC.

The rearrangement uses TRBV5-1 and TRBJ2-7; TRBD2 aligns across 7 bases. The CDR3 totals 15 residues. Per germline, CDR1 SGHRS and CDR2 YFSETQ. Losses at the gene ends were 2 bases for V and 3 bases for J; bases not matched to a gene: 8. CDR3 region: CASSFLPQRDYEQYF. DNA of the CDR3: TGCGCCAGCAGCTTCCTTCCTCAGCGGGACTACGAGCAGTACTTC. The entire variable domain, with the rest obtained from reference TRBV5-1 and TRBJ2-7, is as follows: KAGVTQTPRYLIKTRGQQVTLSCSPISGHRSVSWYQQTPGQGLQFLFEYFSETQRNKGNFPGRFSGRQFSNSRSEMNVSTLELGDSALYLCASSFLPQRDYEQYFGPGTRLTVT.

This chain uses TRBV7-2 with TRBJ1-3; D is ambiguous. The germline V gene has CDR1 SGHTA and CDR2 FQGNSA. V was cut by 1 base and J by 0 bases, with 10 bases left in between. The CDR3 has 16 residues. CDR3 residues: CASSLDGLISGNTIYF. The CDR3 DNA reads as TGTGCCAGCAGCTTAGATGGCCTGATCTCTGGAAACACCATATATTTT.

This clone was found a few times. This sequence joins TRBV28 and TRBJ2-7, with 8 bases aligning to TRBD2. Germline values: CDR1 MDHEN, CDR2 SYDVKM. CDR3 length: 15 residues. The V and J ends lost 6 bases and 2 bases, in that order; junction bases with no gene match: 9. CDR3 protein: CASSGGGMVAYEQYF. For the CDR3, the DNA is TGTGCCAGCAGCGGGGGGGGTATGGTAGCCTACGAGCAGTACTTC.

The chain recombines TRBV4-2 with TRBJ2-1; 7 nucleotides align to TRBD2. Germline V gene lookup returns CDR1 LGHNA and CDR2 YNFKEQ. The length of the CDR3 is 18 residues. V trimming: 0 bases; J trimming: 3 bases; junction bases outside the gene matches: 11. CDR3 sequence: CASSQEGSGGTIYNEQFF. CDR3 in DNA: TGTGCCAGCAGCCAAGAAGGATCGGGAGGAACAATCTACAATGAGCAGTTCTTC.

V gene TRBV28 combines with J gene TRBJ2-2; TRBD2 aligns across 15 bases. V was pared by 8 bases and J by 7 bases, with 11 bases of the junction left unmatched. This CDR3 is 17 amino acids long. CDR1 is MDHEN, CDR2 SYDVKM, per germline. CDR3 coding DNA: TGTGCCAGCTCGGACCCGGGGACTAGCGGGAGGTTCGGGGAGCTGTTTTTT. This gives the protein CASSDPGTSGRFGELFF.

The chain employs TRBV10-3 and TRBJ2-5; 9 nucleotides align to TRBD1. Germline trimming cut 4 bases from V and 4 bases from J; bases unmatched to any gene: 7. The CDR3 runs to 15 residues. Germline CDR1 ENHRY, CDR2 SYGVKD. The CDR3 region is CAISGGTGLLETQYF. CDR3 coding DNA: TGTGCCATCAGTGGAGGGACAGGGTTATTAGAGACCCAGTACTTC.

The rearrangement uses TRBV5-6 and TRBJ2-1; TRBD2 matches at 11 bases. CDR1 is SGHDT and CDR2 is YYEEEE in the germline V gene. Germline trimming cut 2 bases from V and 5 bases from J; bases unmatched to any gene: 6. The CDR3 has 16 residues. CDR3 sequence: CASSFKTSGTHNEQFF. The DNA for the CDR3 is TGTGCCAGCAGCTTCAAGACTAGCGGGACACACAATGAGCAGTTCTTC.

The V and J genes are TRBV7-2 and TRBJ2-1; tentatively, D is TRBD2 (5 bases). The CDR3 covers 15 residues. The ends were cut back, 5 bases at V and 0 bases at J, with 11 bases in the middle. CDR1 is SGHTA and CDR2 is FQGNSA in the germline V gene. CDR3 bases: TGTGCCAGCAGCGTGGACTGGAGCTCCTACAATGAGCAGTTCTTC. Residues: CASSVDWSSYNEQFF.

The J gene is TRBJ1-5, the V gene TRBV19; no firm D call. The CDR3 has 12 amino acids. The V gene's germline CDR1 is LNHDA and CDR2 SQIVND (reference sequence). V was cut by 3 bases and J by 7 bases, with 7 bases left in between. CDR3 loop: CASSIGSQPQHF. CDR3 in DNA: TGTGCCAGTAGTATCGGTAGCCAGCCCCAGCATTTT.

The CDR3 bases are TGTGCCAGCATTGGGGCCCCGGACACTGAAGCTTTCTTT. It specifies CASIGAPDTEAFF. J is TRBJ1-1 and V is TRBV5-8; D is possibly TRBD1 (5 bases). The CDR3 extends over 13 amino acids. Per germline, CDR1 SGHTS and CDR2 YDEGEE. V dropped 6 bases and J dropped 3 bases, with 12 bases sitting between them.

The CDR3 spells CASSWGQVRSSYNSPLHF. For the CDR3, the DNA is TGTGCCAGCAGCTGGGGACAGGTCCGAAGCTCCTATAATTCACCCCTCCACTTT. This chain joins TRBV13 and TRBJ1-6, with 8 positions matching TRBD1. Unmatched junction bases numbered 8, after V lost 4 bases and J lost 0 bases. Germline V gene data show CDR1 as PRHDT and CDR2 as FYEKMQ (reference sequence). The CDR3 covers 18 residues. The whole variable domain, remainder taken from reference TRBV13 and TRBJ1-6, is AAGVIQSPRHLIKEKRETATLKCYPIPRHDTVYWYQQGPGQDPQFLISFYEKMQSDKGSIPDRFSAQQFSDYHSELNMSSLELGDSALYFCASSWGQVRSSYNSPLHFGNGTRLTVT.

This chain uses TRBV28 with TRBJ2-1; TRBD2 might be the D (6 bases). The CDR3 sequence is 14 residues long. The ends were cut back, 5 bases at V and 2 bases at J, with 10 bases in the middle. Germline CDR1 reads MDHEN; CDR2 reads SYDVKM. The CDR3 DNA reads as TGTGCCAGCAGTAAGGGACTCCCCTACAATGAGCAGTTCTTC. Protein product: CASSKGLPYNEQFF. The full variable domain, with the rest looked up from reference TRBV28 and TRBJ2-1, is DVKVTQSSRYLVKRTGEKVFLECVQDMDHENMFWYRQDPGLGLRLIYFSYDVKMKEKGDIPEGYSVSREKKERFSLILESASTNQTSMYLCASSKGLPYNEQFFGPGTRLTVL.

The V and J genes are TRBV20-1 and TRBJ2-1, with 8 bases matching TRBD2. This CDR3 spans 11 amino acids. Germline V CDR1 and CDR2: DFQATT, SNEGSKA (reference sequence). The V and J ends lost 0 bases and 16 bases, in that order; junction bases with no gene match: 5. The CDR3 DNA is TGCAGTGCTAGAGATGGGACTAGATCATTCTTC. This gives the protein CSARDGTRSFF.

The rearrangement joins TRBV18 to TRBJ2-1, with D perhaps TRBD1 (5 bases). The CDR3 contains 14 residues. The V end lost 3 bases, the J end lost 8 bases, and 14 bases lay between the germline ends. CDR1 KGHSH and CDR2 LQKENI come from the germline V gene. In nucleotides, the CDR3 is TGTGCCAGCTCACCGACGCAGGGTATCGATGAGCAGTTCTTC. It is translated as CASSPTQGIDEQFF.

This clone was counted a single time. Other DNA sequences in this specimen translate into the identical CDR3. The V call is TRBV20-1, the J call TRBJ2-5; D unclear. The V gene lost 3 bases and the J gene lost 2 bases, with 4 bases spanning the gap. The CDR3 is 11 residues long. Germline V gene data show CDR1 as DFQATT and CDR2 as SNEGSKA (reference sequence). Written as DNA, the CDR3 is TGCAGTGCTAGCGGGCAAGAGACCCAGTACTTC. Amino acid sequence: CSASGQETQYF.

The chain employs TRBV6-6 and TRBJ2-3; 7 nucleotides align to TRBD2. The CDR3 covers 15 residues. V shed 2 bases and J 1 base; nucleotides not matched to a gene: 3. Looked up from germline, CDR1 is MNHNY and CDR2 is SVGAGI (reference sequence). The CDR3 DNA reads TGTGCCAGCAGTTACGCTAGCGGACGCACAGATACGCAGTATTTT. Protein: CASSYASGRTDTQYF.

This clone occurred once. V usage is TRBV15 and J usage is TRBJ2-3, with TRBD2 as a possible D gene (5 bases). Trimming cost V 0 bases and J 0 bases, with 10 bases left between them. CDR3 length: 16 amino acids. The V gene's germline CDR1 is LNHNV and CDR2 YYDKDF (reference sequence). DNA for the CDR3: TGTGCCACCAGCAGAGAAAAGGACTGGAGCACAGATACGCAGTATTTT. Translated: CATSREKDWSTDTQYF.

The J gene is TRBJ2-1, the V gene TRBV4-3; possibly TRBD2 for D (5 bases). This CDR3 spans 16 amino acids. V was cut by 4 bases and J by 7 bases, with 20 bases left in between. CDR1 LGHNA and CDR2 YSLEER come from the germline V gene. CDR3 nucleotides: TGCGCCAGCAGCCCTAGACCTTGGGAGTCTGGAAATGAGCAGTTCTTC. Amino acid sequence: CASSPRPWESGNEQFF.

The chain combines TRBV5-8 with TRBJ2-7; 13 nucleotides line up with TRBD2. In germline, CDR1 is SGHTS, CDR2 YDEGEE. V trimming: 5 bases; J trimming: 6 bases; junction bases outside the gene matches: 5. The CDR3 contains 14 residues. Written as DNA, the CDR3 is TGTGCCAGCAGGGGACTAGCGGGACGTCGCGAGCAGTACTTC. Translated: CASRGLAGRREQYF. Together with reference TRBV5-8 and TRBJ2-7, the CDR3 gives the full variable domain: EAGVTQSPTHLIKTRGQQATLRCSPISGHTSVYWYQQALGLGLQFLLWYDEGEERNRGNFPPRFSGRQFPNYSSELNVNALELEDSALYLCASRGLAGRREQYFGPGTRLTVT.

CDR3 sequence (DNA): TGTGCCAGCATCCCCGCCAGGGGTTTTGTCACTGAAGCTTTCTTT. Translating it yields CASIPARGFVTEAFF. The chain carries TRBV28 and TRBJ1-1; the D gene is possibly TRBD1 (6 bases). Looked up from germline, CDR1 is MDHEN and CDR2 is SYDVKM. V was trimmed by 7 bases and J by 4 bases, leaving 19 bases between them. This CDR3 is built from 15 residues.

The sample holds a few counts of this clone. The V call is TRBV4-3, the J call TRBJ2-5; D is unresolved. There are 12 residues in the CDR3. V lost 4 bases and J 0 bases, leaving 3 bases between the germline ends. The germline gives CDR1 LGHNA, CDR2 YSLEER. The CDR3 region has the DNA TGCGCCAGCAGCCCCAACCAAGAGACCCAGTACTTC. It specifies CASSPNQETQYF.

The CDR3, as DNA: TGTGCCAGCAGCCCGTGGGCCGATGAGCAGTTCTTC. It yields the protein CASSPWADEQFF. The rearrangement joins TRBV5-6 to TRBJ2-1; no definite D call. Trimming took off 4 bases at V and 8 bases at J, with 10 bases between the two ends. CDR3 length: 12 amino acids. CDR1 and CDR2 from the germline V gene are SGHDT and YYEEEE.